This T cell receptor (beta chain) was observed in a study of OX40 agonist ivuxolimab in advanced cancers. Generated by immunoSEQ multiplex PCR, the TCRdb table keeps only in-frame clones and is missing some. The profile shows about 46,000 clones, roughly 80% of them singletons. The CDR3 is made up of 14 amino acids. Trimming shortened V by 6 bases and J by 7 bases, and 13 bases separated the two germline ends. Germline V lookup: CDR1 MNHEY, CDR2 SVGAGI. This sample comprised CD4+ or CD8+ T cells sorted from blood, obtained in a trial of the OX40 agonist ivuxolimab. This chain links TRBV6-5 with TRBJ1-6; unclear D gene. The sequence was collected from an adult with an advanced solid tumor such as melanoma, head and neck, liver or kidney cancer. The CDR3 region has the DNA TGTGCCAGCAGCGACTCGATTGTGAATTCACCCCTCCACTTT. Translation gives CASSDSIVNSPLHF.